The 9 T cell receptor beta chains below come from one sample, sequenced in a study of long-term antiretroviral therapy in people with HIV. At the survey level, the v3.0 immunoSEQ assay was run. Method: immunoSEQ multiplex PCR; TCRdb's copy keeps in-frame clones and lacks some. This sample has roughly 30,000 clones, with approximately 80% found just once. This specimen was unsorted PBMCs, taken 2.7 to 2.9 years after starting antiretroviral therapy. The receptors originated from a man aged 25-40 years with HIV.

This clone was observed once. The chain employs TRBV6-5 and TRBJ2-2; D unclear. Germline V gives CDR1 MNHEY, CDR2 SVGAGI. The CDR3 sequence is 12 residues long. CDR3 bases: TGTGCAGTAGCCTTGAACACCGGGGAGCTGTTTTTT. This gives the protein CAVALNTGELFF.

This clone was counted only a few times. The J gene is TRBJ2-4, the V gene TRBV7-9, with 8 bases that match TRBD1. The CDR3 consists of 13 residues. The ends lost 5 bases at V and 9 bases at J; junction bases unmatched: 6. Germline CDR1 and CDR2: SEHNR and FQNEAQ (reference sequence). CDR3 sequence (DNA): TGTGCCAGCAGCCTCGGACAGGGAAGCATTCAGTACTTC. This codes for CASSLGQGSIQYF.

The chain recombines TRBV7-2 with TRBJ2-5; no firm D call. The V end was cut by 5 bases, the J end by 1 base, with 11 bases between. This CDR3 has 14 amino acids. The germline CDR1 and CDR2 sequences are SGHTA and FQGNSA. The CDR3 loop reads CASSRMVAQETQYF. The CDR3 bases are TGTGCCAGCAGCCGCATGGTAGCCCAAGAGACCCAGTACTTC. Variable domain in full (rest from reference TRBV7-2 and TRBJ2-5): GAGVSQSPSNKVTEKGKDVELRCDPISGHTALYWYRQSLGQGLEFLIYFQGNSAPDKSGLPSDRFSAERTGGSVSTLTIQRTQQEDSAVYLCASSRMVAQETQYFGPGTRLLVL.

V is TRBV10-2 and J is TRBJ2-5, with 7 positions matching TRBD2. After removal of 8 bases from V and 8 bases from J, the junction contained 11 bases not matched to a gene. Germline loops: CDR1 WSHSY, CDR2 SAAADI. The CDR3 totals 13 residues. The DNA for the CDR3 is TGCGCCAGCGGGGAGGGTCAGCGCCTAACCCAGTACTTC. This sequence encodes CASGEGQRLTQYF.

This chain uses TRBV28 with TRBJ1-4; possibly TRBD1 for D (6 bases). Germline V gene data show CDR1 as MDHEN and CDR2 as SYDVKM. Trimming cost V 5 bases and J 8 bases, with 12 bases left between them. The CDR3 has 13 residues. CDR3 in amino acids: CASSPRGHEKLFF. As DNA, the CDR3 is TGTGCCAGCAGTCCACGGGGGCACGAAAAACTGTTTTTT.

This clone has just one count. The V and J genes are TRBV2 and TRBJ2-3, with 7 bases lining up with TRBD1. J gave up 6 bases and V 9 bases, and 18 bases lay outside the gene matches. From germline, CDR1 is SNHLY and CDR2 FYNNEI. This CDR3 contains 16 residues. The CDR3 loop reads CASRRPGQKIRDTQYF. The CDR3 region has the DNA TGTGCCAGTCGCAGGCCGGGACAGAAGATTCGGGATACGCAGTATTTT.

The CDR3 is CASSLIGPVYQPQHF. The CDR3 nucleotides are TGTGCCAGCAGTTTAATCGGGCCAGTTTATCAGCCCCAGCATTTT. This sequence joins TRBV28 and TRBJ1-5; D ambiguous. The CDR3 consists of 15 residues. Germline V gene sequence: CDR1 MDHEN, CDR2 SYDVKM. Between the trimmed V and J ends, which lost 2 bases and 5 bases, there was a span of 13 bases.

The chain combines TRBV6-5 with TRBJ1-6; TRBD1 matches at 7 bases. After removal of 5 bases from V and 6 bases from J, the junction contained 4 bases not matched to a gene. Per the germline V gene, CDR1 is MNHEY and CDR2 is SVGAGI. CDR3 size: 14 residues. CDR3 sequence (DNA): TGTGCCAGCAGTCCGACAGGGCTTAATTCACCCCTCCACTTT. The encoded protein is CASSPTGLNSPLHF.

CDR3 loop: CASSLDRGSYNSPLHF. CDR3 sequence (DNA): TGCGCCAGCAGCCTAGACAGGGGCTCCTATAATTCACCCCTCCACTTT. J is TRBJ1-6 and V is TRBV5-1, with 8 bases aligning to TRBD1. The CDR3 is 16 residues long. With V trimmed by 4 bases and J by 0 bases, 3 bases remained unmatched. Germline V gene sequence: CDR1 SGHRS, CDR2 YFSETQ.